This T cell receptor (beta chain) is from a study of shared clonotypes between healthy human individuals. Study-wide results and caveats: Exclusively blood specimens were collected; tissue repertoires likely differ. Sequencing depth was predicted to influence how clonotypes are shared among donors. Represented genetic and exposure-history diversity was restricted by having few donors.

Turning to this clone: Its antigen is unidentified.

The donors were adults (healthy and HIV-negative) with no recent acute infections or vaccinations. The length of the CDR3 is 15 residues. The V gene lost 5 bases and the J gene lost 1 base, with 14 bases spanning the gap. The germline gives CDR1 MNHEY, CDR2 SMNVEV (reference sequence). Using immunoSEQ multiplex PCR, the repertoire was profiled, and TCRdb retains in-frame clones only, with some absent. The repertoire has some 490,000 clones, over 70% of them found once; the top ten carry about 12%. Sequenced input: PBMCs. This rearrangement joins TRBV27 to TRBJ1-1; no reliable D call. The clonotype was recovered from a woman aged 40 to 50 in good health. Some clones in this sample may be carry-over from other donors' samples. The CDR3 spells CASSLYGQKNTEAFF. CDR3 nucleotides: TGTGCCAGCAGTCTATACGGCCAGAAGAACACTGAAGCTTTCTTT.